Listed below are T cell receptor beta chains from one sample, sequenced in a study of blood T cell repertoires in COVID-19. The data were produced by immunoSEQ multiplex PCR, yet TCRdb's version contains in-frame clones alone and is incomplete. The profile covers 150,000 or so clones, with approximately 88% appearing a single time and 13% to 15% taken by the ten largest. Sequences were obtained from peripheral blood. Receptors were obtained from a man younger than 30 with active or convalescent COVID-19. The CDR3 runs from the conserved cysteine through the conserved F or W. A D gene is named only where the DNA matches it firmly. Clone size is given for some rows only: seen once, a few or many times, or a class if the clone is expanded.

>TRBJ1-4|NA|NA|TRBV7-2
TGTGCCAGCAGCTTCCTCCCGGGGGGGAGTATGGAAAAACTGTTTTTT
CASSFLPGGSMEKLFF
>TRBJ1-2|TRBD1|NA|TRBV11-2
TGTGCCAGCAGCTGGGACAGGGGTTACTATGGCTACACCTTC
CASSWDRGYYGYTF
>TRBJ1-2|TRBD1|NA|TRBV2
TGTGCCAGCGGACAGGCAAACTATGGCTACACCTTC
CASGQANYGYTF
>TRBJ2-3|TRBD2|NA|TRBV7-8
TGTGCCAGCAGCTTAGATTTACCCCTAGCGGGGGGAGACACAGATACGCAGTATTTT
CASSLDLPLAGGDTDTQYF
>TRBJ1-3|NA|NA|TRBV15
TGTGCCACCAGCCCATGGGGGGGGGATGGAAACACCATATATTTT
CATSPWGGDGNTIYF
>TRBJ2-3|NA|NA|TRBV11-2
TGTGCCAGCAGCTCCCGGGGAGATCCAACATTAGATACGCAGTATTTT
CASSSRGDPTLDTQYF
>TRBJ1-4|TRBD1|NA|TRBV30
TGTGCCTGGAGGGAAAAGGGGGCAGGTGAAAAACTGTTTTTT
CAWREKGAGEKLFF
>TRBJ2-1|NA|NA|TRBV15
TGTGCCACCAGCAGACCACAGGGATTCCACAATGAGCAGTTCTTC
CATSRPQGFHNEQFF
>TRBJ1-2|NA|NA|TRBV21-1
TGTGCCAGCAGCAAAGCGTCAGGGGAAGCGGGATATGGCTACACCTTC
CASSKASGEAGYGYTF
>TRBJ1-6|NA|NA|TRBV6-6
TGTGCCAGCAAGGGGGGGCAGGTTGATTCACCCCTCCACTTT
CASKGGQVDSPLHF
>TRBJ2-5|TRBD2|NA|TRBV15
TGTGCCACCAGCAGACGAGCGGGAGGTGAGGAGACCCAGTACTTC
CATSRRAGGEETQYF
>TRBJ2-2|TRBD2|NA|TRBV6-4
TGTGCCAGCAGCCCTAGCGGGTCGAACACCGGGGAGCTGTTTTTT
CASSPSGSNTGELFF
>TRBJ2-1|NA|NA|TRBV7-2
TGTGCCAGCAGCCCACAAGCGGGTGTAACCTACAATGAGCAGTTCTTC
CASSPQAGVTYNEQFF
>TRBJ1-5|NA|once|TRBV28
TGTGCCAGCAGTTTAGGGGGCAGGAACAATCAGCCCCAGCATTTT
CASSLGGRNNQPQHF
>TRBJ2-1|TRBD2|NA|TRBV5-1
TGCGCCAGCAGCTTAGCTAGCGGGGGGGCTCTGGATGAGCAGTTCTTC
CASSLASGGALDEQFF
>TRBJ1-5|NA|NA|TRBV6-5
TGTGCCAGCAACAGGGTACATTTTAGCAATCAGCCCCAGCATTTT
CASNRVHFSNQPQHF
>TRBJ2-3|TRBD2|NA|TRBV15
TGTGCCACCAGCAGACTAGCGGGGGCAGATACGCAGTATTTT
CATSRLAGADTQYF
>TRBJ2-2|TRBD2|NA|TRBV7-2
TGTGCCAGCAGTCTAGCGGGAGGGAGGAACACCGGGGAGCTGTTTTTT
CASSLAGGRNTGELFF
>TRBJ2-2|NA|NA|TRBV4-2
TGTGCCAGCAGCCAAGATTTGACACAATACACCGGGGAGCTGTTTTTT
CASSQDLTQYTGELFF
>TRBJ1-2|NA|NA|TRBV7-9
TGTGCCAGCAGCCGCCGACAGTGGGAGGGTAACTATGGCTACACCTTC
CASSRRQWEGNYGYTF
>TRBJ2-2|TRBD2|few|TRBV4-3
TGCGCCAGCAGCCGCTTACGGGAGGGGTTCAACACCGGGGAGCTGTTTTTT
CASSRLREGFNTGELFF
>TRBJ2-7|NA|few|TRBV27
TGTGCCAGCAGTTTACAAGGGAGCTACTACGAGCAGTACTTC
CASSLQGSYYEQYF
>TRBJ1-2|NA|NA|TRBV4-1
TGCGCCAGCAGCCAAGGACAGAACTATGGCTACACCTTC
CASSQGQNYGYTF
>TRBJ1-5|NA|NA|TRBV7-9
TGTGCCAGCAGCTTAGCGCGGGCAGGCCACAATCAGCCCCAGCATTTT
CASSLARAGHNQPQHF
>TRBJ2-4|TRBD2|NA|TRBV7-9
TGTGCCAGCAGCATTCTCCCCGGGACTAGCGGCTTCAAAAACATTCAGTACTTC
CASSILPGTSGFKNIQYF
>TRBJ1-1|NA|NA|TRBV4-1
TGCGCCAGCAGCCAAGGAGGGAGCGTCACTGAAGCTTTCTTT
CASSQGGSVTEAFF
>TRBJ2-7|TRBD2|NA|TRBV5-4
TGTGCCAGCAGCCTGGGACTAGCGGGGGCCTTAGGCGAGCAGTACTTC
CASSLGLAGALGEQYF
>TRBJ1-1|TRBD1|NA|TRBV7-6
TGTGCCAGCAGCCCTACAGGGGACAGGGTAAGGAACACTGAAGCTTTCTTT
CASSPTGDRVRNTEAFF
>TRBJ2-3|TRBD2|NA|TRBV3-1/TRBV3-2
TGTGCCAGCAGCCAAGATCTACCTAGCGGGGGGGCGGCAGATACGCAGTATTTT
CASSQDLPSGGAADTQYF
>TRBJ1-6|NA|few|TRBV27
TGTGCCAGCAGGCTCCCCAGGCGGCGGGATAATTCACCCCTCCACTTT
CASRLPRRRDNSPLHF
>TRBJ1-6|NA|NA|TRBV20-1
TGCAGTGCTAGTTCTGGCTCCCTGGAGGTATTTTCACCCCTCCACTTT
CSASSGSLEVFSPLHF
>TRBJ1-1|NA|NA|TRBV2
TGTGCCAGCAGCGCGAACGGGAAGAACACTGAAGCTTTCTTT
CASSANGKNTEAFF
>TRBJ1-6|TRBD1|NA|TRBV27
TGTGCCAGCAGTTCCCCGAGACAGGGGCACTCACCCCTCCACTTT
CASSSPRQGHSPLHF
>TRBJ2-3|TRBD2|medium-sized|TRBV6-2/TRBV6-3
TGTGCCAGCAGTAAGGAGACTAGCGCCACAGATACGCAGTATTTT
CASSKETSATDTQYF
>TRBJ2-1|TRBD2|NA|TRBV5-4
TGTGCCAGCAGCTTGGATTTAGCGGGGGGCAATGAGCAGTTCTTC
CASSLDLAGGNEQFF
>TRBJ1-4|TRBD1|NA|TRBV29-1
TGCAGCGTTGCGGGACAGGGTGGAGAAAAACTGTTTTTT
CSVAGQGGEKLFF
>TRBJ2-1|TRBD1|NA|TRBV11-3
TGTGCCAGCAGCCCCCGACAGGGTTGGAATGAGCAGTTCTTC
CASSPRQGWNEQFF
>TRBJ2-1|TRBD2|NA|TRBV6-5
TGTGCCAGCAGCTCTAGCGGCCGGGAGCAGTTCTTC
CASSSSGREQFF
>TRBJ1-4|TRBD1|NA|TRBV11-2
TGTGCCAGCAGCTCTCCACAGGGGTATAGGAAACTGTTTTTT
CASSSPQGYRKLFF
>TRBJ1-3|TRBD1|NA|TRBV5-1
TGCGCCAGCAGCCTCTTAGGGACAGGTAACTCTGGAAACACCATATATTTT
CASSLLGTGNSGNTIYF
>TRBJ2-5|TRBD1|NA|TRBV10-1
TGCGCCAGCAGTGAGTCGTTAGGGGGCGCCGAGACCCAGTACTTC
CASSESLGGAETQYF
>TRBJ2-1|TRBD2|NA|TRBV5-5
TGTGCCAGCAGCTTAGCGGGGGTTGAGCAGTTCTTC
CASSLAGVEQFF
>TRBJ2-2|TRBD2|NA|TRBV6-5
TGTGCCAGCAGTTACTCTGGGGGAGGGAGCACCGGGGAGCTGTTTTTT
CASSYSGGGSTGELFF
>TRBJ2-3|TRBD2|few|TRBV5-1
TGCGCCAGCAGCTTGGAGGGTAGGCTAGCGGGAGGGCCCGGAGATACGCAGTATTTT
CASSLEGRLAGGPGDTQYF
>TRBJ1-2|NA|NA|TRBV3-1/TRBV3-2
TGTGCCAGCAGCCCCCGGACAGTGAGGTCCTATGGCTACACCTTC
CASSPRTVRSYGYTF
>TRBJ2-1|NA|NA|TRBV5-1
TGCGCCAGCAGCTTCCAGGGGACCTACAATGAGCAGTTCTTC
CASSFQGTYNEQFF
>TRBJ2-7|TRBD1|NA|TRBV10-3
TGTGCCATCAGTCTCTTGGACAGGGGAATCTCCGAGCAGTACTTC
CAISLLDRGISEQYF
>TRBJ2-3|TRBD1|NA|TRBV4-1
TGCGCCAGCAGCCAAGTCGGGACAGGGGTAGATACGCAGTATTTT
CASSQVGTGVDTQYF
>TRBJ1-1|NA|NA|TRBV3-1/TRBV3-2
TGTGCCAGCAGTCAAGCCGGGGGGGCCACTGAAGCTTTCTTT
CASSQAGGATEAFF
>TRBJ2-7|TRBD2|NA|TRBV19
TGTGCCAGTAGTATTTTGACTAGCGGGACCTACGAGCAGTACTTC
CASSILTSGTYEQYF
>TRBJ2-5|NA|NA|TRBV7-2
TGTGCCAGCAGCTTTAACGGGGGGCGTGAGGAGACCCAGTACTTC
CASSFNGGREETQYF
>TRBJ2-2|NA|NA|TRBV5-1
TGCGCCAGCAGCTTGCCGGGGGTTACCGGGGAGCTGTTTTTT
CASSLPGVTGELFF
>TRBJ1-2|NA|NA|TRBV6-5
TGTGCCAGCAGTCCTACTCGGGTGGGGGCTGGCTACACCTTC
CASSPTRVGAGYTF
>TRBJ1-1|NA|NA|TRBV9
TGTGCCAGCAGCCCCCACTGGAACACTGAAGCTTTCTTT
CASSPHWNTEAFF